One sample yielded the 22 T cell receptor beta chains listed below, sequenced in a study of shared clonotypes between healthy human individuals. TCRdb's table, derived via immunoSEQ multiplex PCR, lists solely in-frame clones and lacks some. This sample has some 1.4 million clones; around 97% occur once, and the top ten carry more than 0.9%. Specimen: naive CD4+ T cells sorted from blood. Subset noted: CD45RA+ positively selected. The receptors derive from a man aged 25-45 years in good health.

The rearrangement joins TRBV11-2 to TRBJ2-1; 7 bases fit TRBD2. Germline assignment: CDR1 SGHAT and CDR2 FQNNGV. The CDR3 runs 15 residues. The V gene end was trimmed by 4 bases and the J gene end by 9 bases; junction bases not matched to a gene: 12. The CDR3 loop is CASSSLARVAGEQFF. CDR3 coding DNA: TGTGCCAGCAGCTCACTAGCGCGGGTAGCTGGTGAGCAGTTCTTC. The full variable domain, rest sourced from reference TRBV11-2 and TRBJ2-1, is EAGVAQSPRYKIIEKRQSVAFWCNPISGHATLYWYQQILGQGPKLLIQFQNNGVVDDSQLPKDRFSAERLKGVDSTLKIQPAKLEDSAVYLCASSSLARVAGEQFFGPGTRLTVL.

Regarding this clone: Other DNA sequences in this specimen translate into the identical CDR3. This chain links TRBV4-3 with TRBJ1-2; a weak D match, TRBD1 (6 bases). Germline CDR1 LGHNA, CDR2 YSLEER. The V gene lost 0 bases and the J gene lost 8 bases, with 13 bases spanning the gap. The CDR3 has 14 amino acids. The CDR3 coding sequence is TGCGCCAGCAGCCAAGATCGGGGAGGGGGGGGCTACACCTTC. The encoded protein is CASSQDRGGGGYTF.

The rearrangement uses TRBV5-4 and TRBJ1-1; D gene unclear. This CDR3 region has 15 residues. Germline CDR1 and CDR2: SGHNT and YYREEE (reference sequence). The ends were cut back, 1 base at V and 0 bases at J, with 10 bases in the middle. The CDR3 sequence is CASSLRPGLNTEAFF. CDR3 DNA sequence: TGTGCCAGCAGCTTGCGGCCGGGCCTGAACACTGAAGCTTTCTTT.

The chain combines TRBV10-3 with TRBJ1-1; 12 bases are a match to TRBD1. Germline CDR1 and CDR2: ENHRY and SYGVKD. Losses at the gene ends were 6 bases for V and 3 bases for J; bases not matched to a gene: 8. The CDR3 runs to 16 residues. CDR3 in DNA: TGTGCCATCAGACTCGGGACAGGGGGCGCGGACACTGAAGCTTTCTTT. It translates to CAIRLGTGGADTEAFF.

This clone appeared a single time. The chain has TRBV2 and TRBJ2-1; D perhaps matches TRBD1 (6 bases). The germline V and J ends were trimmed by 5 bases and 7 bases, with 21 bases remaining between them. Germline CDR1 and CDR2: SNHLY and FYNNEI. The CDR3 sequence is 16 residues long. As DNA, the CDR3 is TGTGCCAGCAGTTATCAGGGGAGTCATTCCGGGAATGAGCAGTTCTTC. This encodes CASSYQGSHSGNEQFF.

This rearrangement joins TRBV9 to TRBJ2-2; weak D call: TRBD1 (6 bases). V was trimmed by 0 bases and J by 6 bases, leaving 12 bases between them. From germline, CDR1 is SGDLS and CDR2 YYNGEE. The CDR3 is made up of 15 amino acids. This CDR3 is CASSVVSGAAGELFF. The DNA of the CDR3 is TGTGCCAGCAGCGTAGTTTCAGGGGCTGCCGGGGAGCTGTTTTTT.

V gene TRBV15 combines with J gene TRBJ2-1, with 8 nucleotides matching TRBD2. CDR3 length: 18 amino acids. Germline trimming cut 1 base from V and 7 bases from J; bases unmatched to any gene: 15. Germline V gene lookup returns CDR1 LNHNV and CDR2 YYDKDF (reference sequence). The DNA of the CDR3 is TGTGCCACCAGCAGAGGACCTAGTCAAGCGGGAGCAGTGAATGAGCAGTTCTTC. It is translated as CATSRGPSQAGAVNEQFF.

The chain is built from TRBV7-3 and TRBJ2-3; 7 positions match TRBD2. V gave up 7 bases and J gave up 4 bases; unmatched junction bases: 11. The CDR3 length is 15 residues. In germline, CDR1 is SGHTA, CDR2 FQGTGA. This CDR3 is CASTPAGAGPDTQYF. Written as DNA, the CDR3 is TGTGCCAGCACCCCTGCGGGAGCGGGGCCAGATACGCAGTATTTT.

The chain combines TRBV29-1 with TRBJ2-1; no reliable D call. Germline CDR1 and CDR2: SQVTM and ANQGSEA. V was pared by 4 bases and J by 5 bases, with 9 bases between. This CDR3 spans 12 amino acids. The CDR3 DNA is TGCAGCGTTGGAGTAGGGCACAATGAGCAGTTCTTC. Translation: CSVGVGHNEQFF.

This chain uses TRBV6-6 with TRBJ2-2; D unresolved. Trimming left V 1 base short and J 1 base short, with 4 bases between. Germline CDR1 and CDR2: MNHNY and SVGAGI (reference sequence). The length of the CDR3 is 14 residues. Here the CDR3 reads CASSYWENTGELFF. Written as DNA, the CDR3 is TGTGCCAGCAGTTACTGGGAGAACACCGGGGAGCTGTTTTTT.

The rearrangement uses TRBV5-4 and TRBJ1-1, with D tentatively TRBD1 (5 bases). From germline, CDR1 is SGHNT and CDR2 YYREEE (reference sequence). V was clipped by 4 bases and J by 5 bases, with 18 bases between them. The CDR3 has 15 residues. The CDR3, as DNA: TGTGCCAGCAGCAAGGCCGACAGTACCCAAACTGAAGCTTTCTTT. Encoded protein: CASSKADSTQTEAFF.

This chain joins TRBV2 and TRBJ2-7, with TRBD2 matching over 8 bases. The CDR3 has 14 amino acids. Germline CDR1 SNHLY, CDR2 FYNNEI. With V trimmed by 8 bases and J by 4 bases, 10 bases remained unmatched. CDR3 loop: CASSSGRPPYEQYF. Here the CDR3 DNA reads TGTGCCAGCTCGAGCGGGAGACCACCTTACGAGCAGTACTTC.

This CDR3 is CASSWRQTMYF. CDR3 nucleotides: TGCGCCAGCAGCTGGAGACAGACGATGTACTTC. The chain joins TRBV5-1 to TRBJ2-7, with a weak D call TRBD1 (5 bases). Trimming stripped 3 bases from V and 12 bases from J, with 13 bases between. Looked up from germline, CDR1 is SGHRS and CDR2 is YFSETQ. This CDR3 has 11 amino acids.

The V gene is TRBV14, the J gene TRBJ2-1, with a possible D match to TRBD2 (6 bases). The CDR3 is 16 amino acids. Looked up from germline, CDR1 is SGHDN and CDR2 is FVKESK. V was shortened by 4 bases and J by 6 bases, with 19 bases between the two germline ends. The CDR3 here is CASSLEGLSGFNEQFF. CDR3 DNA: TGTGCCAGCAGCCTGGAGGGGCTCAGCGGGTTCAATGAGCAGTTCTTC.

V and J are TRBV2 and TRBJ2-7; D is unclear. CDR1 and CDR2 from the germline V gene are SNHLY and FYNNEI. This CDR3 region has 15 residues. V lost 2 bases, J lost 6 bases, and 17 bases lay in between. The CDR3 region has the DNA TGTGCCAGCAGTGAACAGGTGGGAACTCTGGGCGAGCAGTACTTC. The encoded protein is CASSEQVGTLGEQYF.

V is TRBV5-1 and J is TRBJ2-5; a weak D match, TRBD1 (6 bases). The V and J ends lost 7 bases and 5 bases respectively, with 18 bases between them. This CDR3 has 14 amino acids. Germline V CDR1 and CDR2: SGHRS, YFSETQ. The CDR3 protein is CASRGQGLSETQYF. The CDR3 DNA is TGCGCCAGCCGCGGCCAGGGGTTAAGTGAGACCCAGTACTTC. Full variable domain (outside the CDR3, taken from reference TRBV5-1 and TRBJ2-5): KAGVTQTPRYLIKTRGQQVTLSCSPISGHRSVSWYQQTPGQGLQFLFEYFSETQRNKGNFPGRFSGRQFSNSRSEMNVSTLELGDSALYLCASRGQGLSETQYFGPGTRLLVL.

Concerning this clone: Germline and junction disagree at one end, which may indicate a read error. V gene TRBV7-7 combines with J gene TRBJ2-3; D may be TRBD2 (6 bases). The germline CDR1 and CDR2 sequences are SSHAT and FNYEAQ (reference sequence). The CDR3 is made up of 14 amino acids. For the CDR3, the DNA is TGTGCTAGCAGTTCGGGCGGGACCACAGATACGCAGTATTTT. Its translation: CASSSGGTTDTQYF. Based on the CDR3 plus reference TRBV7-7 and TRBJ2-3, the full variable domain is GAGVSQSPRYKVTKRGQDVTLRCDPISSHATLYWYQQALGQGPEFLTYFNYEAQPDKSGLPSDRFSAERPEGSISTLTIQRTEQRDSAMYRCASSSGGTTDTQYFGPGTRLTVL.

The chain has TRBV29-1 and TRBJ2-1, with TRBD2 matching 14 bases. The V gene's germline CDR1 is SQVTM and CDR2 ANQGSEA. V was clipped by 3 bases and J by 0 bases; unmatched bases: 19. The CDR3 spans 22 residues. The CDR3 nucleotides are TGCAGCGTTGACGGGACAGGAGCTATAGGACTAGCGGGAGGTAACTCCTACAATGAGCAGTTCTTC. Translated, it gives CSVDGTGAIGLAGGNSYNEQFF.

The chain joins TRBV6-5 to TRBJ1-5; D is undetermined. Trimming took off 0 bases at V and 7 bases at J, with 7 bases between the two ends. Germline assignment: CDR1 MNHEY and CDR2 SVGAGI. This CDR3 has 13 residues. This CDR3 reads CASSYSNGQPQHF. The CDR3 coding sequence is TGTGCCAGCAGTTACTCGAACGGGCAGCCCCAGCATTTT.

This chain uses TRBV19 with TRBJ2-7; 7 bases line up with TRBD2. Germline V gene lookup returns CDR1 LNHDA and CDR2 SQIVND (reference sequence). This CDR3 comprises 15 residues. Germline trimming cut 5 bases from V and 2 bases from J; bases unmatched to any gene: 9. The CDR3 DNA is TGTGCCAGTAGTCCTGTTTCTAGCGGTACCTACGAGCAGTACTTC. Translating it yields CASSPVSSGTYEQYF.

This CDR3 is CASSQMTGSSYNEQFF. CDR3 bases: TGCGCCAGCAGCCAGATGACAGGGAGCTCCTACAATGAGCAGTTCTTC. This chain connects TRBV4-3 to TRBJ2-1; the match to TRBD1 covers 7 bases. The CDR3 loop spans 16 amino acids. Losses at the gene ends were 3 bases for V and 0 bases for J; bases not matched to a gene: 5. Germline assignment: CDR1 LGHNA and CDR2 YSLEER.

V usage is TRBV5-1 and J usage is TRBJ2-7, with D perhaps given as TRBD1 or TRBD2 (5 bases each). The CDR3 is 15 amino acids. CDR1 SGHRS and CDR2 YFSETQ come from the germline V gene. V shed 0 bases and J shed 4 bases, with 14 bases lying between them. The chain's CDR3 is CASSLAIGELYEQYF. The CDR3 DNA reads as TGCGCCAGCAGCTTGGCGATAGGGGAGTTGTACGAGCAGTACTTC. Full variable domain (missing parts from reference TRBV5-1 and TRBJ2-7): KAGVTQTPRYLIKTRGQQVTLSCSPISGHRSVSWYQQTPGQGLQFLFEYFSETQRNKGNFPGRFSGRQFSNSRSEMNVSTLELGDSALYLCASSLAIGELYEQYFGPGTRLTVT.